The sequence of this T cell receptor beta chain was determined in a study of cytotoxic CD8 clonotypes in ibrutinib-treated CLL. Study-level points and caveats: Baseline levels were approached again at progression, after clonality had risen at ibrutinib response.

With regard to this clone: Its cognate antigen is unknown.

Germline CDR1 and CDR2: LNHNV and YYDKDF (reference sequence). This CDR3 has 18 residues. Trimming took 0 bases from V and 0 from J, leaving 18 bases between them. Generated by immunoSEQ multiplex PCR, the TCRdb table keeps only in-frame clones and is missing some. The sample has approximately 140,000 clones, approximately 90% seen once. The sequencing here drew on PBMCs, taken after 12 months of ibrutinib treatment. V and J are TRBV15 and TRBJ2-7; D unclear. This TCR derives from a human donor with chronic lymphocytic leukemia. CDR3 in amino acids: CATSRDPYLDPHSYEQYF. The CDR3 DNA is TGTGCCACCAGCAGAGATCCCTATCTAGATCCTCACTCCTACGAGCAGTACTTC.